This T cell receptor beta chain originates from a study of shared clonotypes between healthy human individuals. Healthy HIV-negative adults without recent acute infections or vaccinations served as donors. Once extracted for a subset, genomic DNA was divided evenly among several immunoSEQ plates. Produced via immunoSEQ multiplex PCR; TCRdb's table is partial and in-frame only. The sample carries around 2,000,000 clones, 95% recorded once. Study-level results: An effect of sequencing depth on clonotype sharing among donors was expected. In several donors, approximately 5% of naive CD4 clonotypes appeared in common.

The CDR3 runs to 15 residues. V lost 5 bases, J lost 8 bases, and 13 bases stayed unmatched. Germline CDR1 reads LNHDA; CDR2 reads SQIVND (reference sequence). As regards this clone: The antigen remains undetermined.

The specimen was naive CD4+ T cells sorted from blood. Sample subset: CD45RA+ positively selected. This rearrangement joins TRBV19 to TRBJ2-7; 9 nucleotides match TRBD1. This receptor was taken from a man between 18 and 35 years old in good health. In DNA, the CDR3 is TGTGCCAGTAGTTCGACAGGGGGTAGTACATCTAAGCAGTACTTC. Translated: CASSSTGGSTSKQYF.